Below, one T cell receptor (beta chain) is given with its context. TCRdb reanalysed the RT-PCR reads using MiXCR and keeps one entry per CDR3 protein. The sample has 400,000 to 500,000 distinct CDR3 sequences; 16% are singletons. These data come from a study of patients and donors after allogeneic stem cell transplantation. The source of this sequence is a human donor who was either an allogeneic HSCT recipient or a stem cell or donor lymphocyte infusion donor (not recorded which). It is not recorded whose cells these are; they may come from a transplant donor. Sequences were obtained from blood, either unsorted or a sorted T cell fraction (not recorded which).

Here the CDR3 reads CASSHPPDEKLFF. The CDR3 DNA sequence: TGCGCCAGCAGCCACCCCCCCGATGAAAAACTGTTTTTT. V and J are TRBV4-1 and TRBJ1-4; D is ambiguous. The germline gives CDR1 MGHRA, CDR2 YSYEKL. The CDR3 covers 13 residues. Trimming left V 3 bases short and J 6 bases short, with 8 bases between.